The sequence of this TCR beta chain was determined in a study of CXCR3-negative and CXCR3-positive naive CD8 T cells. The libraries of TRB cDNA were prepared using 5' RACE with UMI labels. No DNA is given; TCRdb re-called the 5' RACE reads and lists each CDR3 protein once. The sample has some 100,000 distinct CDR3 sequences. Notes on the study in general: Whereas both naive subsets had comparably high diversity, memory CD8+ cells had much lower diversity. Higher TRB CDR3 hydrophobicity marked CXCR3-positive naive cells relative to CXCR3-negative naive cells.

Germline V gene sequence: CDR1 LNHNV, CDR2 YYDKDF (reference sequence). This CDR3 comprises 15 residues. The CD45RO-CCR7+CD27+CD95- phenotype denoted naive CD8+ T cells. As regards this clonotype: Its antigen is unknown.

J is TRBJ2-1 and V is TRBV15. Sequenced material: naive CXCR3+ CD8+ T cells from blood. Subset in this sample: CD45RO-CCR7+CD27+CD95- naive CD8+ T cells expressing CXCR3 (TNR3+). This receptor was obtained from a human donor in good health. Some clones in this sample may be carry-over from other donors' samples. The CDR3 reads CATSRQGSSYNEQFF. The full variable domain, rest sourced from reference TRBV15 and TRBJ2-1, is DAMVIQNPRYQVTQFGKPVTLSCSQTLNHNVMYWYQQKSSQAPKLLFHYYDKDFNNEADTPDNFQSRRPNTSFCFLDIRSPGLGDTAMYLCATSRQGSSYNEQFFGPGTRLTVL.